This T cell receptor (beta chain) was retrieved from a study of blood T cell repertoires in COVID-19 (dated by TCRdb to the early 2020s). For the wider study: Samples covering the acute and convalescent phases of COVID-19 were provided by collaborators in the United States, Italy and Spain. The prospective study material was composed of cDNA or gDNA derived from T cells, B-cell-depleted T cells, or PBMCs. Subjects who had been exposed to COVID-19, were actively infected with it, or had recovered from it provided the deeply sampled blood TCRbeta repertoires that made up the dataset. A freely available public database, intended as a resource for researchers studying the immune response to SARS-CoV-2, is where the repertoires were released. The samples were drawn from the first 160 participants of the ongoing ImmuneRACE study and from some 1,300 subjects provided by 6 global collaborators. A de-identified subject ID, COVID-19 status, age in years and sex were almost always included in the sample metadata. Where available, HLA class I and class II types were obtained from metadata supplied by the sample provider rather than from assay-based typing.

On this clone: No antigen is known for it. No much larger clone is present one base from it, and per-base qualities are unavailable.

TCRbeta CDR3 regions were amplified from genomic DNA by means of the immunoSEQ Assay, a bias-controlled multiplex PCR. In the original analysis: The number of nucleated cells in each sample was estimated from the amplification of reference gene primers within the assay. To quantify the absolute abundance of each unique TCRbeta CDR3 rearrangement, sequence reads were collapsed and filtered. Productive Simpson clonality was computed per sample as the square root of Simpson's diversity index over productive rearrangements. TCRdb holds this immuneACCESS table with in-frame rearrangements only. Some clones are missing; in checked studies, unresolved V genes explain under half, and the rest has no known cause. D and trimming come from the DNA, and the V and J calls and clone size come from that table. This sample has about 200,000 clones in its table, and roughly 81% of those were observed once. The ten most abundant clones make up around 5.2% of the sample.

Overall study outcomes, separate from this receptor: The amount of clinical and demographic metadata varied by source and participant and was provided uncurated.

Each collaborating institution followed its own protocols to collect whole blood in K2EDTA tubes. For TCRbeta analysis, collaborator samples were shipped as frozen whole blood, as isolated PBMCs, or as DNA extracted from either sample type. A distance of 13 bases separates the germline ends of V and J, which lose 2 bases and 4 bases respectively. The CDR3 sequence holds 14 residues, the cysteine and phenylalanine included. Solely the CDR3 DNA is kept, with 42 bases framed from the first base. CDR1 and CDR2 (GTSNPN, SVGIG) derive from the germline V gene (reference sequence). The rearranged segments are TRBV30 and TRBJ2-3, with TRBD1 tentatively as D gene (5 bases match). The sequence was obtained from a woman older than 75 with acute or convalescent COVID-19. The specimen sequenced was peripheral blood. In nucleotides, the sequence is TGTGCCTGGAGTTATGGCCAGGGCGCAGATACGCAGTATTTT. It translates to CAWSYGQGADTQYF.